This TCR beta chain is drawn from a study of identical twins. Only a few counts were recorded for this clonotype. No antigen is known for it. Via MiXCR, TCRdb re-called the 5' RACE reads, giving one row per CDR3 protein. The sample carries a few hundred thousand distinct CDR3 sequences, approximately 10% recorded once. General observations from the study: There were fewer insertions in abundant cord blood beta clonotypes, but memory repertoires showed no such pattern.

The germline V and J ends were trimmed by 3 bases and 7 bases, with 13 bases remaining between them. The CDR3 spans 15 residues. Germline V gene lookup returns CDR1 MDHEN and CDR2 SYDVKM. This sample was also put to use in a study of yellow fever vaccine responses in identical twins. That report notes: Twins reportedly mounted vaccine T cell responses that seemed partly convergent, partly personalized.

What was sequenced was PBMCs. The rearrangement links TRBV28 to TRBJ1-6, with no clear D. The sequence was collected from a young woman in good health. CDR3 residues: CASSLEPRPNSPLHF. CDR3 sequence (DNA): TGTGCCAGCAGTTTGGAGCCCCGCCCCAATTCACCCCTCCACTTT.